This T cell receptor beta chain was identified in a study of shared clonotypes between healthy human individuals. General study results and limits: On the whole, naive subsets had larger estimated richness than memory subsets had. Sequencing depth was expected to affect clonotype sharing among donors.

This clone appeared a few times. What it binds is not known. The protocol was immunoSEQ multiplex PCR, while the TCRdb copy is restricted to in-frame clones and leaves out a portion. The sample lists 850,000 to 1,200,000 clones, about 70% occurring once. Germline lookup yields CDR1 GTSNPN and CDR2 SVGIG (reference sequence). Trimming left V 5 bases short and J 4 bases short, with 17 bases between. The CDR3 length is 14 residues. From CD4+ cells came CD45RA+ naive and CD45RA-negative memory subsets. The source material was memory CD4+ T cells sorted from blood. Subset of the sample: CD45RA-negative fraction. This sequence originates from a man younger than 35 in good health. The rearrangement links TRBV30 to TRBJ1-2; D uncertain. The CDR3 reads CAWVFRRDSYGYTF. The CDR3 DNA follows: TGTGCCTGGGTTTTCCGGAGGGATTCCTATGGCTACACCTTC. Based on the CDR3 plus reference TRBV30 and TRBJ1-2, the full variable domain is SQTIHQWPATLVQPVGSPLSLECTVEGTSNPNLYWYRQAAGRGLQLLFYSVGIGQISSEVPQNLSASRPQDRQFILSSKKLLLSDSGFYLCAWVFRRDSYGYTFGSGTRLTVV.